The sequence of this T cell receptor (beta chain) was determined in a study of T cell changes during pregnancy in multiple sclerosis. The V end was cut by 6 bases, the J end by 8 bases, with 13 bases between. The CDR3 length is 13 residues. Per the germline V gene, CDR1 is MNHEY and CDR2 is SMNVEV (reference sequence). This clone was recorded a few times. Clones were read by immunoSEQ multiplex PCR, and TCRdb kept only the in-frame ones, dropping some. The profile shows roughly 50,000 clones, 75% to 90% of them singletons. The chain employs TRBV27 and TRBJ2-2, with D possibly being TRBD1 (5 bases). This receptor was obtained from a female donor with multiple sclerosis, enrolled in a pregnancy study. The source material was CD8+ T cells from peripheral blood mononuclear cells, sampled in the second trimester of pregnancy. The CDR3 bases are TGTGCCAGCAGAGTGGGGCGAGGAGGGGAGCTGTTTTTT. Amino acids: CASRVGRGGELFF.